This T cell receptor beta chain came from a study of T cells in Graves' hyperthyroidism and ophthalmopathy. Study-wide results and caveats: With a median lead of approximately six months before onset, the model predicted ophthalmopathy.

J lost 2 bases, V lost 7 bases, and 10 bases had no gene match. Germline CDR1 reads SQVTM; CDR2 reads ANQGSEA. The length of the CDR3 is 14 residues. Graves' hyperthyroidism is called stable when ophthalmopathy does not progress within 18 months. Exclusion followed for patients with uncontrolled infection, other autoimmune disease, pregnancy or lactation. Diagnostic decisions used clinical symptoms, serum thyroxine and TRAb, thyroid ultrasound and orbital computed tomography. This clonotype was observed at least ten times. Antigen specificity is unknown. Amplified TCR beta CDR3 regions came from RNA transcripts. The HTBI primer set was used in a first-round RT-PCR of the TCR CDR3. TCRdb called the multiplex PCR reads again in MiXCR, with one record for every CDR3 protein. The sample has 800,000 or so distinct CDR3 sequences, around 39% seen once.

Input material: blood. The receptor was derived from a man between 18 and 35 years old with Graves' hyperthyroidism. V and J are TRBV29-1 and TRBJ1-2; 7 bases line up with TRBD1. CDR3 sequence reads: CSATGTAQNYGYTF. CDR3 DNA sequence: TGCAGCGCTACAGGGACAGCCCAAAACTATGGCTACACCTTC.